These 28 T cell receptor beta chains were all obtained from the same sample, sequenced in a study of shared T cell receptors in the human thymus (dated by TCRdb to the early 2020s). Receptors were amplified or captured by the immunoSEQ multiplex PCR assay. The table was pulled from immuneACCESS by TCRdb, which kept in-frame rearrangements only. Such tables lose some clones; where checked, under half of the loss comes from unresolved V genes, and the rest has no known cause. This sample comprises hundreds of thousands of clones, 80% to 90% of them detected only once. In total, the top ten clones hold roughly 0.0094% of the sample. These sequences were also reported in another study, on human thymus T cells.

Source material: thymocytes. Receptor source: a boy younger than two with a congenital heart defect. Donor details come from another sample of the same person, matched by shared clones.

J is TRBJ1-2 and V is TRBV30; 9 bases align to TRBD1. The trim removed 7 bases at V and 7 bases at J, leaving 16 bases unmatched. The CDR3 extends over 15 amino acids. Germline values: CDR1 GTSNPN, CDR2 SVGIG (reference sequence). The CDR3 bases are TGTGCCTCTTTACAGGGGGCTTTTCCTATCCGTGGCTACACCTTC. Encoded protein: CASLQGAFPIRGYTF. The full variable domain, with the rest looked up from reference TRBV30 and TRBJ1-2, is SQTIHQWPATLVQPVGSPLSLECTVEGTSNPNLYWYRQAAGRGLQLLFYSVGIGQISSEVPQNLSASRPQDRQFILSSKKLLLSDSGFYLCASLQGAFPIRGYTFGSGTRLTVV.

The chain uses TRBV10-3 and TRBJ1-2; D unresolved. Germline V gene sequence: CDR1 ENHRY, CDR2 SYGVKD. The ends were cut back, 5 bases at V and 1 base at J, with 11 bases in the middle. This CDR3 has 14 amino acids. CDR3 sequence (DNA): TGTGCCATCAGTCGCGACATATTTAACTATGGCTACACCTTC. It specifies CAISRDIFNYGYTF.

The gene calls are TRBV4-3 and TRBJ2-2; weak D call: TRBD1 (6 bases). V lost 5 bases and J lost 2, with 15 bases in between. CDR1 and CDR2 from the germline V gene are LGHNA and YSLEER. This CDR3 is 16 amino acids long. CDR3 sequence: CASSSSRDTNTGELFF. CDR3 sequence (DNA): TGCGCCAGCAGCTCTTCCCGGGACACCAACACCGGGGAGCTGTTTTTT.

Here the CDR3 reads CASSFGENYGYTF. As DNA, the CDR3 is TGCGCCAGCAGCTTCGGGGAAAACTATGGCTACACCTTC. The chain employs TRBV5-1 and TRBJ1-2; no firm D call. From germline, CDR1 is SGHRS and CDR2 YFSETQ. V was trimmed by 2 bases and J by 2 bases, leaving 7 bases between them. There are 13 residues in the CDR3.

The rearrangement joins TRBV19 to TRBJ2-2; D gene ambiguous. V lost 8 bases, J lost 0 bases, and 7 bases lay in between. Germline V CDR1 and CDR2: LNHDA, SQIVND (reference sequence). The CDR3 sequence is 13 residues long. The CDR3 reads CASFQANTGELFF. Here the CDR3 DNA reads TGTGCCAGTTTTCAGGCGAACACCGGGGAGCTGTTTTTT.

The chain has TRBV6-1 and TRBJ2-5; 11 positions match TRBD2. Germline loops: CDR1 MNHNS, CDR2 SASEGT. The CDR3 totals 16 residues. Trimming took 3 bases from V and 5 from J; bases not matched to a gene: 8. The CDR3: CASSEVSGGARETQYF. CDR3 nucleotide sequence: TGTGCCAGCAGTGAGGTTAGCGGGGGGGCCAGGGAGACCCAGTACTTC.

The chain couples TRBV5-6 to TRBJ1-2, with TRBD1 as a possible D gene (6 bases). CDR3 size: 13 residues. CDR1 is SGHDT and CDR2 is YYEEEE in the germline V gene. Trimming took off 4 bases at V and 2 bases at J, with 9 bases between the two ends. The CDR3 region has the DNA TGTGCCAGCAGCGACACAGGGAACTATGGCTACACCTTC. It yields the protein CASSDTGNYGYTF.

This clone showed up just a few times. The genes are TRBV2 and TRBJ1-3, with no clear D. The CDR3 is 17 residues long. Germline assignment: CDR1 SNHLY and CDR2 FYNNEI. Trimming took 7 bases from V and 4 from J, leaving 23 bases between them. The CDR3 sequence: CASTLGVQSLLGNTIYF. CDR3 DNA: TGTGCCAGCACCTTAGGAGTCCAGAGTCTCCTGGGAAACACCATATATTTT.

J is TRBJ2-5 and V is TRBV7-8, with TRBD2 identical over 12 bases. Germline V gives CDR1 SGHVS, CDR2 FQNEAQ. The ends lost 5 bases at V and 6 bases at J; junction bases unmatched: 13. There are 17 residues in the CDR3. CDR3 sequence: CASSPVASGGVGKTQYF. DNA of the CDR3: TGTGCCAGCAGCCCAGTCGCTAGCGGGGGGGTCGGAAAGACCCAGTACTTC.

The chain employs TRBV4-3 and TRBJ1-3, with 7 bases aligning to TRBD1. There are 18 residues in the CDR3. Germline trimming cut 0 bases from V and 0 bases from J; bases unmatched to any gene: 8. The germline V gene has CDR1 LGHNA and CDR2 YSLEER. CDR3 DNA sequence: TGCGCCAGCAGCCAAGATGAGAACAGGGGATCCTCTGGAAACACCATATATTTT. It is translated as CASSQDENRGSSGNTIYF.

The chain carries TRBV5-6 and TRBJ2-7; a weak D match, TRBD1 (6 bases). Between the trimmed V and J ends, which lost 2 bases and 2 bases, there was a span of 11 bases. The CDR3 spans 14 residues. Germline-derived CDR1 and CDR2 are SGHDT and YYEEEE. The CDR3, as DNA: TGTGCCAGCAGCTTCCCAGGGGAGACCTACGAGCAGTACTTC. Translated: CASSFPGETYEQYF.

The chain combines TRBV29-1 with TRBJ2-1; TRBD2 aligns across 8 bases. J was trimmed by 8 bases and V by 3 bases; bases with no gene match: 15. CDR3 length: 16 amino acids. Germline loops: CDR1 SQVTM, CDR2 ANQGSEA. The DNA of the CDR3 is TGCAGCGTTGAGAAACGGTCAAGCGGGAGCGGCGATGAGCAGTTCTTC. Its translation: CSVEKRSSGSGDEQFF.

This clone turned up a few times. V gene TRBV16 combines with J gene TRBJ1-1; no reliable D call. Per the germline V gene, CDR1 is KGHSY and CDR2 is FQNENV. CDR3 length: 12 amino acids. The V and J ends lost 1 base and 5 bases respectively, with 5 bases between them. CDR3 DNA: TGTGCCAGCAGCCAATTTTTAACTGAAGCTTTCTTT. Encoded protein: CASSQFLTEAFF.

V gene TRBV4-1 combines with J gene TRBJ1-5; D gene uncertain. V was clipped by 0 bases and J by 1 base, with 13 bases between them. The CDR3 covers 17 residues. Germline assignment: CDR1 MGHRA and CDR2 YSYEKL. The DNA for the CDR3 is TGCGCCAGCAGCCAAGATCCGGGGTTTCTCAGCAATCAGCCCCAGCATTTT. Translation: CASSQDPGFLSNQPQHF.

The CDR3 bases are TGTGCCAGCAGCAAGACCGGGACAGGGGGAGAGACCCAGTACTTC. Amino acid sequence: CASSKTGTGGETQYF. V is TRBV5-5 and J is TRBJ2-5; TRBD1 matches at 11 bases. CDR3 size: 15 residues. Germline V lookup: CDR1 SGHKS, CDR2 YYEKEE (reference sequence). J gave up 4 bases and V 4 bases, and 6 bases lay outside the gene matches.

The V gene is TRBV19, the J gene TRBJ2-7, with D possibly TRBD2 on 5 matching bases. Germline loops: CDR1 LNHDA, CDR2 SQIVND (reference sequence). The CDR3 has 14 residues. V dropped 3 bases and J dropped 7 bases, with 16 bases sitting between them. The DNA for the CDR3 is TGTGCCAGTAGTATTGCGGGCCCGGCCGGGGAGCAGTACTTC. It encodes CASSIAGPAGEQYF.

The rearrangement joins TRBV5-1 to TRBJ2-7; possible D gene TRBD1, 7 bases. The CDR3 is made up of 16 amino acids. CDR1 and CDR2 (germline): SGHRS, YFSETQ. V was clipped by 4 bases and J by 2 bases, with 19 bases between them. The CDR3 DNA reads as TGCGCCAGCAGCCGGGGCCCAGGGGGGAGAACCTACGAGCAGTACTTC. Protein sequence: CASSRGPGGRTYEQYF. Using reference TRBV5-1 and TRBJ2-7 for the parts outside the CDR3, the full variable domain is KAGVTQTPRYLIKTRGQQVTLSCSPISGHRSVSWYQQTPGQGLQFLFEYFSETQRNKGNFPGRFSGRQFSNSRSEMNVSTLELGDSALYLCASSRGPGGRTYEQYFGPGTRLTVT.

The V and J genes are TRBV27 and TRBJ2-7; 9 positions agree with TRBD2. The CDR3 has 15 amino acids. Germline values: CDR1 MNHEY, CDR2 SMNVEV (reference sequence). The V gene end was trimmed by 1 base and the J gene end by 5 bases; junction bases not matched to a gene: 6. CDR3 DNA: TGTGCCAGCAGTTTATTCGCGGGGGGGCGGGACGAGCAGTACTTC. Protein: CASSLFAGGRDEQYF.

The gene calls are TRBV11-2 and TRBJ2-2, with D possibly being TRBD1 (5 bases). Germline V lookup: CDR1 SGHAT, CDR2 FQNNGV. Trimming took off 5 bases at V and 2 bases at J, with 15 bases between the two ends. The CDR3 totals 16 residues. The CDR3 loop reads CASSLTVRPNTGELFF. Here the CDR3 DNA reads TGTGCCAGCAGCCTGACAGTCCGGCCTAACACCGGGGAGCTGTTTTTT.

This chain links TRBV15 with TRBJ2-3; D uncertain. There are 16 residues in the CDR3. The germline V and J ends were trimmed by 0 bases and 0 bases, with 10 bases remaining between them. Germline V gene data show CDR1 as LNHNV and CDR2 as YYDKDF (reference sequence). The CDR3 sequence: CATSRDHRRSTDTQYF. DNA for the CDR3: TGTGCCACCAGCAGAGATCATCGCAGAAGCACAGATACGCAGTATTTT.

The J gene is TRBJ1-1, the V gene TRBV25-1; D uncertain. The CDR3 contains 14 residues. The germline V gene encodes CDR1 MGHDK and CDR2 SYGVNS. The V gene lost 1 base and the J gene lost 3 bases, with 9 bases spanning the gap. The CDR3 region is CASSESRSDTEAFF. The CDR3 DNA is TGTGCCAGCAGTGAATCCAGGTCGGACACTGAAGCTTTCTTT.

The chain joins TRBV14 to TRBJ1-2; 7 bases line up with TRBD1. Germline lookup yields CDR1 SGHDN and CDR2 FVKESK. This CDR3 is built from 13 residues. Losses at the gene ends were 4 bases for V and 2 bases for J; bases not matched to a gene: 1. The CDR3 region is CASSPGQNYGYTF. CDR3 nucleotides: TGTGCCAGCAGCCCGGGACAGAACTATGGCTACACCTTC.

V gene TRBV5-4 combines with J gene TRBJ1-2, with 9 bases fitting TRBD1. With 4 bases clipped from V and 5 bases from J, the junction kept 6 bases outside the gene matches. The CDR3 has 14 amino acids. CDR1 is SGHNT, CDR2 YYREEE, per germline (reference sequence). The CDR3 region has the DNA TGTGCCAGCAGCCTGCGGGACAGGGAATATGGCTACACCTTC. It yields the protein CASSLRDREYGYTF. Based on the CDR3 plus reference TRBV5-4 and TRBJ1-2, the full variable domain is ETGVTQSPTHLIKTRGQQVTLRCSSQSGHNTVSWYQQALGQGPQFIFQYYREEENGRGNFPPRFSGLQFPNYSSELNVNALELDDSALYLCASSLRDREYGYTFGSGTRLTVV.

The chain couples TRBV27 to TRBJ2-1; 8 bases fit TRBD1. The CDR3 runs to 16 residues. The germline CDR1 and CDR2 sequences are MNHEY and SMNVEV (reference sequence). V shed 3 bases, J shed 6 bases, and the junction held 10 bases outside the gene matches. The CDR3 DNA is TGTGCCAGCAGTTTCCAAGCCGGGACAGGCACCAATGAGCAGTTCTTC. Translating gives CASSFQAGTGTNEQFF.

Comment on this clone: At the DNA level, this CDR3 is encoded by other sequences in the same sample as well. The chain has TRBV29-1 and TRBJ1-1, with D perhaps TRBD1 (5 bases). The CDR3 sequence is 12 residues long. V lost 1 base to trimming and J lost 2 bases, with 5 bases between them. Germline V gene data show CDR1 as SQVTM and CDR2 as ANQGSEA. CDR3 sequence (DNA): TGCAGCGTTGAAGGGGGCAACACTGAAGCTTTCTTT. Protein: CSVEGGNTEAFF.

This chain links TRBV15 with TRBJ2-7; 7 bases are shared with TRBD2. Germline assignment: CDR1 LNHNV and CDR2 YYDKDF (reference sequence). V was pared by 0 bases and J by 2 bases, with 7 bases of the junction left unmatched. This CDR3 is built from 16 residues. The CDR3 DNA reads TGTGCCACCAGCAGAGACCCTGGGGGGGTCGCCTACGAGCAGTACTTC. It codes for CATSRDPGGVAYEQYF. The variable domain in full, completed from reference TRBV15 and TRBJ2-7, reads DAMVIQNPRYQVTQFGKPVTLSCSQTLNHNVMYWYQQKSSQAPKLLFHYYDKDFNNEADTPDNFQSRRPNTSFCFLDIRSPGLGDTAMYLCATSRDPGGVAYEQYFGPGTRLTVT.

This clone was counted a single time. The V and J genes are TRBV4-1 and TRBJ2-2, with D tentatively TRBD2 (5 bases). V lost 5 bases and J lost 0, with 13 bases in between. Germline V gene data show CDR1 as MGHRA and CDR2 as YSYEKL. CDR3 length: 16 residues. The CDR3 here is CASSGRVRPNTGELFF. The CDR3 coding sequence is TGCGCCAGCAGCGGGCGGGTCCGACCGAACACCGGGGAGCTGTTTTTT.

The V call is TRBV6-5, the J call TRBJ2-3; 11 bases map to TRBD1. CDR1 is MNHEY, CDR2 SVGAGI, per germline. Trimming at V came to 6 bases and at J to 4 bases, leaving 3 bases not matched to a gene. This CDR3 region has 14 residues. Here the CDR3 DNA reads TGTGCCAGCAGCTCGGGACAGGGGGCAGATACGCAGTATTTT. This codes for CASSSGQGADTQYF.